This T cell receptor beta chain was recorded in a study of blood T cell repertoires in COVID-19. Study-wide context: Samples came from the United States, Italy and Spain, spanning acute and convalescent COVID-19.

Germline V gene sequence: CDR1 LNHDA, CDR2 SQIVND (reference sequence). The V and J ends lost 6 bases and 4 bases respectively, with 19 bases between them. The CDR3 covers 16 residues. Followed longitudinally, the Seattle patients had been enrolled during active infection. Authors' processing steps: Cell counts per sample came from amplifying reference gene primers. Repertoires were generated with immunoSEQ multiplex PCR, while TCRdb's copy carries only in-frame clones and drops some. Clone size and the V and J calls come from that table; the DNA yielded D and trimming. In the table there are about 200,000 clones, about 88% of which are singletons.

The chain has TRBV19 and TRBJ1-5; D uncertain. This clonotype originated in a man aged 50 to 60 with COVID-19, enrolled during active disease. The material sequenced was peripheral blood. As DNA, the CDR3 is TGTGCCAGTAGCGAACTCTTACGGAGGACGAATCAGCCCCAGCATTTT. It specifies CASSELLRRTNQPQHF.